One sample yielded the 20 T cell receptor beta chains listed below, sequenced in a study of shared clonotypes between healthy human individuals. Sequencing used immunoSEQ multiplex PCR; TCRdb keeps in-frame clones, though not all of them. The data contain a few hundred thousand clones, 74% of them singletons. Sequenced: memory CD4+ T cells sorted from blood. Subset defined: CD45RA-negative fraction. The source of these receptors is a man in his thirties or forties in good health.

V usage is TRBV7-6 and J usage is TRBJ1-5, with 7 bases aligning to TRBD1. With V trimmed by 0 bases and J by 0 bases, 11 bases remained unmatched. Germline CDR1 reads SGHVS; CDR2 reads FNYEAQ. The CDR3 covers 19 residues. DNA for the CDR3: TGTGCCAGCAGCTTAGCGCCCGATCTCACAGGGGATAGCAATCAGCCCCAGCATTTT. Residues: CASSLAPDLTGDSNQPQHF.

The J gene is TRBJ2-7, the V gene TRBV5-6, with TRBD1 matching 7 bases. Germline-derived CDR1 and CDR2 are SGHDT and YYEEEE. The CDR3 is 14 residues long. Losses at the gene ends were 5 bases for V and 7 bases for J; bases not matched to a gene: 12. CDR3 loop: CASRKARTGSEQYF. In nucleotides, the CDR3 is TGTGCCAGCAGAAAAGCCAGGACAGGCTCAGAGCAGTACTTC.

DNA of the CDR3: TGTGCCAGCAGCTCCGGACTAGCGGGAGGGGGTGAGCAGTTCTTC. Its protein product is CASSSGLAGGGEQFF. This sequence joins TRBV7-3 and TRBJ2-1; the match to TRBD2 covers 15 bases. The V gene end was trimmed by 4 bases and the J gene end by 9 bases; junction bases not matched to a gene: 4. This CDR3 has 15 amino acids. Germline lookup yields CDR1 SGHTA and CDR2 FQGTGA.

V gene TRBV18 combines with J gene TRBJ2-1; 8 bases match TRBD1. This CDR3 contains 16 residues. With 3 bases clipped from V and 6 bases from J, the junction kept 10 bases outside the gene matches. Germline CDR1 KGHSH, CDR2 LQKENI. The CDR3: CASSPPAPDRANEQFF. CDR3 coding DNA: TGTGCCAGCTCACCGCCGGCCCCGGACAGGGCCAATGAGCAGTTCTTC.

The chain couples TRBV10-1 to TRBJ2-5; D unresolved. CDR1 is WNHNN, CDR2 SYGVQD, per germline (reference sequence). The CDR3 has 17 residues. Trimming pared 3 bases from V and 2 bases from J, leaving 19 bases between. CDR3: CASSDLVFWPPQETQYF. The CDR3 DNA reads as TGCGCCAGCAGTGATTTGGTATTTTGGCCGCCGCAAGAGACCCAGTACTTC.

V gene TRBV14 combines with J gene TRBJ2-7; D possibly corresponds to TRBD1 (5 bases). In germline, CDR1 is SGHDN, CDR2 FVKESK. V was cut by 0 bases and J by 5 bases, with 11 bases left in between. The CDR3 is 14 residues long. The CDR3 DNA sequence: TGTGCCAGCAGCCAAGAGCAAGGGGCCCACGAGCAGTACTTC. Its translation: CASSQEQGAHEQYF. Based on the CDR3 plus reference TRBV14 and TRBJ2-7, the full variable domain is EAGVTQFPSHSVIEKGQTVTLRCDPISGHDNLYWYRRVMGKEIKFLLHFVKESKQDESGMPNNRFLAERTGGTYSTLKVQPAELEDSGVYFCASSQEQGAHEQYFGPGTRLTVT.

V is TRBV18 and J is TRBJ2-7; 8 bases map to TRBD1. J was trimmed by 7 bases and V by 6 bases; bases with no gene match: 8. Germline-derived CDR1 and CDR2 are KGHSH and LQKENI. CDR3 size: 13 residues. In DNA form, the CDR3 reads TGTGCCAGCTCTCCCGGGACAGGCTTAGAGCAGTACTTC. This codes for CASSPGTGLEQYF. Full variable domain (remainder filled in from reference TRBV18 and TRBJ2-7): NAGVMQNPRHLVRRRGQEARLRCSPMKGHSHVYWYRQLPEEGLKFMVYLQKENIIDESGMPKERFSAEFPKEGPSILRIQQVVRGDSAAYFCASSPGTGLEQYFGPGTRLTVT.

The rearrangement joins TRBV7-6 to TRBJ2-7; 10 bases agree with TRBD2. The CDR3 is 15 amino acids. CDR1 and CDR2 from the germline V gene are SGHVS and FNYEAQ. The V segment lost 4 bases and the J segment 7 bases; nucleotides outside the gene matches: 10. CDR3 nucleotide sequence: TGTGCCAGCAGCTCACCTCGGACTAGCGGTGGGGAGCAGTACTTC. This translates into CASSSPRTSGGEQYF.

The J gene is TRBJ2-7, the V gene TRBV5-4; 12 nucleotides align to TRBD2. V gave up 4 bases and J gave up 5 bases; unmatched junction bases: 7. This CDR3 has 15 amino acids. Per the germline V gene, CDR1 is SGHNT and CDR2 is YYREEE (reference sequence). This CDR3 is CASSPELAGGNEQYF. In nucleotides, the CDR3 is TGTGCCAGCAGCCCTGAACTAGCGGGAGGTAACGAGCAGTACTTC.

This clone turned up a few times. The chain couples TRBV25-1 to TRBJ2-1, with 9 bases matching TRBD1. Trimming cost V 5 bases and J 5 bases; bases outside gene matches: 10. The germline V gene encodes CDR1 MGHDK and CDR2 SYGVNS. This CDR3 is built from 16 residues. CDR3 nucleotide sequence: TGTGCCAGCAGTCCACTCGGACAGGGGTGGGACAATGAGCAGTTCTTC. Translation gives CASSPLGQGWDNEQFF. Combining the CDR3 with reference TRBV25-1 and TRBJ2-1 gives the whole variable domain EADIYQTPRYLVIGTGKKITLECSQTMGHDKMYWYQQDPGMELHLIHYSYGVNSTEKGDLSSESTVSRIRTEHFPLTLESARPSHTSQYLCASSPLGQGWDNEQFFGPGTRLTVL.

The rearrangement uses TRBV4-3 and TRBJ1-4; D uncertain. Trimming left V 3 bases short and J 11 bases short, with 13 bases between. The length of the CDR3 is 13 residues. Germline V gene data show CDR1 as LGHNA and CDR2 as YSLEER. CDR3 amino acids: CASSQTAGLKLFF. The CDR3 DNA is TGCGCCAGCAGCCAGACGGCGGGCCTCAAACTGTTTTTT.

The CDR3: CASSPSLGASTDTQYF. CDR3 nucleotide sequence: TGTGCCAGCTCACCTAGTCTAGGGGCCAGCACAGATACGCAGTATTTT. The chain links TRBV18 to TRBJ2-3; weak D call: TRBD1 (5 bases). With 3 bases removed from V and 0 bases from J, the gap between germline ends came to 13 bases. Germline values: CDR1 KGHSH, CDR2 LQKENI. The CDR3 length is 16 residues.

This chain links TRBV27 with TRBJ2-4, with a weak D call TRBD1 (7 bases). The CDR3 sequence is 15 residues long. Trimming took 6 bases from V and 0 from J, leaving 12 bases between them. Germline V CDR1 and CDR2: MNHEY, SMNVEV (reference sequence). CDR3 in amino acids: CASSRQGGAKNIQYF. The DNA of the CDR3 is TGTGCCAGCAGCCGACAGGGAGGAGCCAAAAACATTCAGTACTTC.

The V and J genes are TRBV5-1 and TRBJ2-1; 9 bases are shared with TRBD1. Unmatched junction bases numbered 4, after V lost 0 bases and J lost 9 bases. This CDR3 has 14 residues. Looked up from germline, CDR1 is SGHRS and CDR2 is YFSETQ. The CDR3 here is CASSLGDRESEQFF. In nucleotides, the CDR3 is TGCGCCAGCAGCTTGGGGGACAGGGAGTCTGAGCAGTTCTTC.

This clone was detected a few times. The CDR3 sequence is CASNRDTDTQYF. The CDR3 region has the DNA TGTGCCAGCAACAGAGACACAGATACGCAGTATTTT. V gene TRBV2 combines with J gene TRBJ2-3; D is unclear. This CDR3 has 12 residues. Germline values: CDR1 SNHLY, CDR2 FYNNEI. V dropped 7 bases and J dropped 2 bases, with 7 bases sitting between them.

A few counts support this clone. The sample contains more than one DNA sequence encoding this CDR3. The chain carries TRBV14 and TRBJ2-5, with D unclear. The CDR3 is made up of 12 amino acids. Per germline, CDR1 SGHDN and CDR2 FVKESK. V was clipped by 1 base and J by 6 bases, with 6 bases between them. DNA for the CDR3: TGTGCCAGCAGCCAAGGGCTGCAGACCCAGTACTTC. Amino acid sequence: CASSQGLQTQYF.

The rearrangement links TRBV27 to TRBJ1-1; unclear D gene. The V gene's germline CDR1 is MNHEY and CDR2 SMNVEV (reference sequence). The germline V and J ends were trimmed by 6 bases and 1 base, with 12 bases remaining between them. CDR3 length: 14 residues. The CDR3 region is CASSPLSANTEAFF. The CDR3 nucleotides read TGTGCCAGCAGCCCTCTCTCAGCGAACACTGAAGCTTTCTTT.

The genes are TRBV5-6 and TRBJ2-7, with D unclear. V gave up 0 bases and J gave up 1 base, with 5 bases separating them. The CDR3 loop spans 13 amino acids. Germline CDR1 and CDR2: SGHDT and YYEEEE. For the CDR3, the DNA is TGTGCCAGCAGCTTGGAGGAATCCTACGAGCAGTACTTC. Its translation is CASSLEESYEQYF. Variable domain in full (rest from reference TRBV5-6 and TRBJ2-7): DAGVTQSPTHLIKTRGQQVTLRCSPKSGHDTVSWYQQALGQGPQFIFQYYEEEERQRGNFPDRFSGHQFPNYSSELNVNALLLGDSALYLCASSLEESYEQYFGPGTRLTVT.

This clone was found once. This sequence may be a read error, since a much larger clone differs from it by one base. The gene calls are TRBV5-4 and TRBJ2-3, with D hard to call. Trimming took off 0 bases at V and 0 bases at J, with 2 bases between the two ends. This CDR3 comprises 13 residues. Germline CDR1 SGHNT, CDR2 YYREEE (reference sequence). The chain's CDR3 is CASSLESTDTQYF. The CDR3 DNA reads as TGTGCCAGCAGCTTGGAGAGCACAGATACGCAGTATTTT.

The V gene is TRBV6-1, the J gene TRBJ2-7; no reliable D call. Per the germline V gene, CDR1 is MNHNS and CDR2 is SASEGT. V shed 1 base and J shed 0 bases, with 13 bases lying between them. The CDR3 contains 16 residues. The DNA for the CDR3 is TGTGCCAGCAGTGAAGGAAACTCAATTTTCTCCTACGAGCAGTACTTC. Amino acids: CASSEGNSIFSYEQYF.